Presented here are 20 T cell receptor beta chains from one specimen sequenced in a study of cytomegalovirus exposure and HLA in healthy donors. The PCR employed 60 Vbeta primers together with 13 Jbeta primers. Some clones are missing from TCRdb's copy, which holds only in-frame ones; the method was immunoSEQ multiplex PCR. Here the sample table reports some 51,000 clones. The sequenced sample consisted of PBMCs. These receptors all stem from a man in his forties or fifties in good health and CMV-seropositive.

Regarding this clone: At one boundary the junction diverges from the germline segment, which might be a read error. V is TRBV7-7 and J is TRBJ2-1; tentative D call: TRBD2 (5 bases). CDR3 size: 14 residues. CDR1 SSHAT and CDR2 FNYEAQ come from the germline V gene (reference sequence). This chain's CDR3 is CASSLGGQYNEQFF. The DNA for the CDR3 is TGTGCTAGCAGCTTAGGCGGGCAGTACAATGAGCAGTTCTTC.

This chain joins TRBV10-3 and TRBJ2-7; TRBD2 aligns across 11 bases. CDR1 ENHRY and CDR2 SYGVKD come from the germline V gene. V was clipped by 3 bases and J by 5 bases; unmatched bases: 15. This CDR3 has 18 residues. The CDR3 nucleotides read TGTGCCATCAGTGACATGGGTACTAGCGGGAGTCTGGGTAACGAGCAGTACTTC. Translation gives CAISDMGTSGSLGNEQYF.

CDR3 nucleotides: TGTGCCAGCAGCTTAGCGTCGAAGGGAGAGTTCTTC. Translation gives CASSLASKGEFF. J is TRBJ2-1 and V is TRBV7-9; D is perhaps TRBD2 (5 bases). The CDR3 is made up of 12 amino acids. Trimming cost V 0 bases and J 14 bases, with 11 bases left between them. The V gene's germline CDR1 is SEHNR and CDR2 FQNEAQ (reference sequence).

This chain joins TRBV5-1 and TRBJ2-1; D might be TRBD1 (5 bases). Germline loops: CDR1 SGHRS, CDR2 YFSETQ. The V end was cut by 1 base, the J end by 14 bases, with 10 bases between. CDR3 length: 11 amino acids. As DNA, the CDR3 is TGCGCCAGCAGCTTGTCGGACATCGAGTTCTTC. Amino acid sequence: CASSLSDIEFF.

The chain uses TRBV9 and TRBJ2-2; 8 bases line up with TRBD1. The CDR3 consists of 16 residues. Germline trimming cut 3 bases from V and 6 bases from J; bases unmatched to any gene: 10. Germline assignment: CDR1 SGDLS and CDR2 YYNGEE. The CDR3 DNA follows: TGTGCCAGCAGCGATCCAGGACAGGGAAGAGCCGGGGAGCTGTTTTTT. Protein sequence: CASSDPGQGRAGELFF. Filled out from reference TRBV9 and TRBJ2-2, the complete variable domain reads DSGVTQTPKHLITATGQRVTLRCSPRSGDLSVYWYQQSLDQGLQFLIQYYNGEERAKGNILERFSAQQFPDLHSELNLSSLELGDSALYFCASSDPGQGRAGELFFGEGSRLTVL.

J is TRBJ1-2 and V is TRBV5-1; the match to TRBD1 covers 11 bases. The germline gives CDR1 SGHRS, CDR2 YFSETQ. This CDR3 has 14 amino acids. Unmatched junction bases numbered 6, after V lost 5 bases and J lost 6 bases. This chain's CDR3 is CASRRTGGGDGYTF. The CDR3 DNA follows: TGCGCCAGCAGACGGACAGGGGGCGGGGATGGCTACACCTTC.

The chain employs TRBV27 and TRBJ2-1; 9 bases fit TRBD1. CDR3 size: 16 residues. J lost 4 bases, V lost 6 bases, and 10 bases had no gene match. Germline V CDR1 and CDR2: MNHEY, SMNVEV (reference sequence). The CDR3 is CASRETPGQGYNEQFF. The CDR3 DNA reads as TGTGCCAGCAGGGAAACGCCGGGACAGGGATACAATGAGCAGTTCTTC.

The V gene is TRBV19, the J gene TRBJ2-7; 13 bases match TRBD2. V was clipped by 7 bases and J by 7 bases; unmatched bases: 10. This CDR3 comprises 15 residues. The germline V gene has CDR1 LNHDA and CDR2 SQIVND (reference sequence). CDR3 nucleotide sequence: TGTGCCAGTACCCTCGGACTAGCGGGAGTGGATGAGCAGTACTTC. It codes for CASTLGLAGVDEQYF.

This chain links TRBV5-1 with TRBJ2-1, with TRBD2 matching 14 bases. The CDR3 runs 16 residues. Trimming cost V 0 bases and J 7 bases; bases outside gene matches: 3. CDR1 is SGHRS and CDR2 is YFSETQ in the germline V gene. This chain's CDR3 is CASSLVGLAGENEQFF. CDR3 nucleotide sequence: TGCGCCAGCAGCTTGGTGGGACTAGCGGGAGAGAATGAGCAGTTCTTC.

As to this clone: Within the sample, other DNA sequences also encode this same CDR3. The gene calls are TRBV4-2 and TRBJ1-5, with 11 bases lining up with TRBD1. J gave up 7 bases and V 2 bases, and 4 bases lay outside the gene matches. The germline CDR1 and CDR2 sequences are LGHNA and YNFKEQ. This CDR3 has 15 amino acids. CDR3 nucleotides: TGTGCCAGCAGCCAACGGACAGGGGGCATCCAGCCCCAGCATTTT. Translation gives CASSQRTGGIQPQHF.

This clone is identified as medium-sized from frequency. This rearrangement joins TRBV6-4 to TRBJ2-3, with D perhaps TRBD2 (6 bases). Per germline, CDR1 MRHNA and CDR2 SNTAGT. This CDR3 has 16 residues. V shed 3 bases and J shed 1 base, with 14 bases lying between them. The CDR3 DNA follows: TGTGCCAGCAGTGATGAAGGCGGGACTGGCACAGATACGCAGTATTTT. This translates into CASSDEGGTGTDTQYF.

The V call is TRBV9, the J call TRBJ2-1; TRBD2 matches 7 bases. CDR1 is SGDLS and CDR2 is YYNGEE in the germline V gene. CDR3 length: 14 residues. J lost 9 bases, V lost 3 bases, and 9 bases had no gene match. The CDR3 loop reads CASSGTPGLTEQFF. The CDR3 region has the DNA TGTGCCAGCAGCGGGACACCGGGACTAACTGAGCAGTTCTTC.

The chain couples TRBV18 to TRBJ2-3; 10 bases line up with TRBD2. Germline lookup yields CDR1 KGHSH and CDR2 LQKENI. After removal of 3 bases from V and 6 bases from J, the junction contained 9 bases not matched to a gene. This CDR3 region has 16 residues. CDR3 DNA: TGTGCCAGCTCACCTCAGAGCGGGGGGGGTGCCGATACGCAGTATTTT. It codes for CASSPQSGGGADTQYF.

The chain has TRBV7-8 and TRBJ1-1, with TRBD1 matching 9 bases. CDR1 is SGHVS, CDR2 FQNEAQ, per germline. J lost 4 bases, V lost 7 bases, and 7 bases had no gene match. CDR3 size: 14 residues. The DNA of the CDR3 is TGTGCCAGCACCGGGGACAGGGTGGGCACTGAAGCTTTCTTT. This sequence encodes CASTGDRVGTEAFF. Drawing the rest from reference TRBV7-8 and TRBJ1-1, the complete variable domain is GAGVSQSPRYKVAKRGQDVALRCDPISGHVSLFWYQQALGQGPEFLTYFQNEAQLDKSGLPSDRFFAERPEGSVSTLKIQRTQQEDSAVYLCASTGDRVGTEAFFGQGTRLTVV.

For the CDR3, the DNA is TGCGCCAGCAGTCCCCGGGAGGGTGGTCAGCCCCAGCATTTT. This codes for CASSPREGGQPQHF. The rearrangement uses TRBV5-1 and TRBJ1-5; no clear D. The CDR3 totals 14 residues. The V end was cut by 5 bases, the J end by 6 bases, with 15 bases between. CDR1 SGHRS and CDR2 YFSETQ come from the germline V gene.

This chain connects TRBV30 to TRBJ2-1; D possibly corresponds to TRBD2 (6 bases). This CDR3 spans 15 amino acids. Trimming shortened V by 1 base and J by 7 bases, and 17 bases separated the two germline ends. CDR1 and CDR2 (germline): GTSNPN, SVGIG (reference sequence). The CDR3 loop is CAWSATSLPGNEQFF. CDR3 bases: TGTGCCTGGAGTGCGACTAGTCTTCCGGGAAATGAGCAGTTCTTC. The variable domain in full, completed from reference TRBV30 and TRBJ2-1, reads SQTIHQWPATLVQPVGSPLSLECTVEGTSNPNLYWYRQAAGRGLQLLFYSVGIGQISSEVPQNLSASRPQDRQFILSSKKLLLSDSGFYLCAWSATSLPGNEQFFGPGTRLTVL.

The chain links TRBV7-6 to TRBJ1-1, with D unresolved. The V and J ends lost 5 bases and 6 bases respectively, with 10 bases between them. CDR3 size: 12 residues. Germline values: CDR1 SGHVS, CDR2 FNYEAQ. The CDR3: CASSPSGAEAFF. In DNA form, the CDR3 reads TGTGCCAGCAGCCCGTCGGGAGCTGAAGCTTTCTTT. Filled out from reference TRBV7-6 and TRBJ1-1, the complete variable domain reads GAGVSQSPRYKVTKRGQDVALRCDPISGHVSLYWYRQALGQGPEFLTYFNYEAQQDKSGLPNDRFSAERPEGSISTLTIQRTEQRDSAMYRCASSPSGAEAFFGQGTRLTVV.

The chain recombines TRBV5-8 with TRBJ2-1, with TRBD2 identical over 8 bases. J was trimmed by 0 bases and V by 7 bases; bases with no gene match: 12. CDR1 and CDR2 (germline): SGHTS, YDEGEE. The CDR3 length is 17 residues. The CDR3 loop is CASRFLSGTSSYNEQFF. The DNA for the CDR3 is TGTGCCAGCCGATTCCTCAGCGGGACTAGCTCCTACAATGAGCAGTTCTTC.

The J gene is TRBJ2-7, the V gene TRBV29-1; TRBD1 aligns across 10 bases. The CDR3 extends over 12 amino acids. Germline loops: CDR1 SQVTM, CDR2 ANQGSEA. V lost 4 bases and J lost 7; bases outside the gene matches: 4. The CDR3 DNA follows: TGCAGCGTTGGACAGGGGGCGAGGGAGCAGTACTTC. This encodes CSVGQGAREQYF.

The genes are TRBV4-1 and TRBJ2-1; 10 bases line up with TRBD1. The length of the CDR3 is 17 residues. With 3 bases clipped from V and 4 bases from J, the junction kept 9 bases outside the gene matches. Germline V gives CDR1 MGHRA, CDR2 YSYEKL. The CDR3 spells CASSHSNRDRGYNEQFF. For the CDR3, the DNA is TGCGCCAGCAGCCATTCTAACCGGGACAGGGGTTACAATGAGCAGTTCTTC.